This T cell receptor (beta chain) is from a study of blood T cell repertoires in COVID-19. Clones were sequenced by immunoSEQ multiplex PCR, and TCRdb holds only the in-frame ones, with some missing. Of approximately 140,000 clones listed, about four fifths are singletons. V was pared by 4 bases and J by 8 bases, with 26 bases between. The length of the CDR3 is 17 residues. CDR1 SGHDN and CDR2 FVKESK come from the germline V gene. The material sequenced was peripheral blood. The sequence was obtained from a human donor in a cohort sampled during active COVID-19. This rearrangement joins TRBV14 to TRBJ1-2, with D perhaps matching TRBD1 (5 bases). CDR3 sequence: CASSPMAQGGSARGYTF. DNA of the CDR3: TGTGCCAGCAGCCCCATGGCGCAGGGTGGATCGGCGAGAGGCTACACCTTC.